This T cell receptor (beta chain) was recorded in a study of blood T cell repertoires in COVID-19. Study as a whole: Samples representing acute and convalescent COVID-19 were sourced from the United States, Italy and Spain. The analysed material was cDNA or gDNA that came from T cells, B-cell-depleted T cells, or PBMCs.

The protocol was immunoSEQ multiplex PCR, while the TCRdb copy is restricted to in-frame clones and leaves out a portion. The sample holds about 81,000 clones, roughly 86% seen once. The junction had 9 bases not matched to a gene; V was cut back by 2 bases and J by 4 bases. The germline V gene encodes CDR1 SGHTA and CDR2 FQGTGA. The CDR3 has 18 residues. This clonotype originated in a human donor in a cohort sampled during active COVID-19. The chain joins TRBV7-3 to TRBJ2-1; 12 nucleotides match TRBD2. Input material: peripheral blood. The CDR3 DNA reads TGTGCCAGCAGCTTAGACCCTAGCGGGGGGGACCTGTACAATGAGCAGTTCTTC. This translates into CASSLDPSGGDLYNEQFF.